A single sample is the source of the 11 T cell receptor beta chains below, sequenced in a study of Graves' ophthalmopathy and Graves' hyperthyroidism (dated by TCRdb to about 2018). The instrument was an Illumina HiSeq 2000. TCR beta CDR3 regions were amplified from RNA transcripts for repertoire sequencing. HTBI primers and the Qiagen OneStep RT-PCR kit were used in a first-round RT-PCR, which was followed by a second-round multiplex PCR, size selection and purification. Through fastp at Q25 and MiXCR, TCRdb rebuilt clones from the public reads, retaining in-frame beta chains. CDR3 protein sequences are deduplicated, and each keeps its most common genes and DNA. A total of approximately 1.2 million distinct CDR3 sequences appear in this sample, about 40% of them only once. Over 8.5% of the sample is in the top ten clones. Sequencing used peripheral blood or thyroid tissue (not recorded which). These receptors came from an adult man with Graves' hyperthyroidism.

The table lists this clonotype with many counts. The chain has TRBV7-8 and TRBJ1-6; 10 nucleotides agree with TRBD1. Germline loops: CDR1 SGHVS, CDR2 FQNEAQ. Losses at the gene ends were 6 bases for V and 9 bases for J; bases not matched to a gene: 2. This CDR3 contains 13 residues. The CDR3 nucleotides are TGTGCCAGCAGGAGGACAGGGGGTTCACCCCTCCACTTT. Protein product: CASRRTGGSPLHF.

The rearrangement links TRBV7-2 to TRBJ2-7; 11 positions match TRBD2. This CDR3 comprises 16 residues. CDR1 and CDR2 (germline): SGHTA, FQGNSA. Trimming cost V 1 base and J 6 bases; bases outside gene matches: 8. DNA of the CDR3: TGTGCCAGCAGCTTAGTTAGCGGGAGGGCCGGGACCGAGCAGTACTTC. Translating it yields CASSLVSGRAGTEQYF.

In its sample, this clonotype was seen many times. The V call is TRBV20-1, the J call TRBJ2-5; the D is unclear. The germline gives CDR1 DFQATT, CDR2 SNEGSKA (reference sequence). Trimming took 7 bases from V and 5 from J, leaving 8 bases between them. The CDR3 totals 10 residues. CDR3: CSVGRETQYF. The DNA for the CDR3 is TGCAGTGTGGGTCGCGAGACCCAGTACTTC.

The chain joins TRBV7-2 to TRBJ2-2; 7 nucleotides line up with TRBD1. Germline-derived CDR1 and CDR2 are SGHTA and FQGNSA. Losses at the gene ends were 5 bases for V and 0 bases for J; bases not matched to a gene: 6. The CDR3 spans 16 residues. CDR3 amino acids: CASSQLGGANTGELFF. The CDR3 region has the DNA TGTGCCAGCAGCCAATTAGGGGGCGCGAACACCGGGGAGCTGTTTTTT. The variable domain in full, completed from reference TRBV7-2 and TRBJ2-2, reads GAGVSQSPSNKVTEKGKDVELRCDPISGHTALYWYRQSLGQGLEFLIYFQGNSAPDKSGLPSDRFSAERTGGSVSTLTIQRTQQEDSAVYLCASSQLGGANTGELFFGEGSRLTVL.

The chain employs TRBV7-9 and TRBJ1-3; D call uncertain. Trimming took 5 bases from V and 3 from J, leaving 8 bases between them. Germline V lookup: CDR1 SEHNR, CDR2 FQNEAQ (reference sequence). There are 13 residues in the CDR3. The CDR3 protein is CASSPDVGNTIYF. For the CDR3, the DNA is TGTGCCAGCAGCCCGGATGTTGGAAACACCATATATTTT.

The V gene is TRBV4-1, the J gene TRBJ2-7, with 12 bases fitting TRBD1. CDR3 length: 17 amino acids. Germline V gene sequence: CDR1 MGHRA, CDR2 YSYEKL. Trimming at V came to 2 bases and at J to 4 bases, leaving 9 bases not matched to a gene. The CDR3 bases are TGCGCCAGCAGCCAACCTCGGGACAGGGGGCTTTGTTACGAGCAGTACTTC. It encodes CASSQPRDRGLCYEQYF.

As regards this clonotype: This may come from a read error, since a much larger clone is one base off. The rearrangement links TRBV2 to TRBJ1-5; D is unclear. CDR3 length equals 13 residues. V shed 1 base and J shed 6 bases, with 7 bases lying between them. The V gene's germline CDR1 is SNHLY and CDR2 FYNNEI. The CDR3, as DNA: TGTGCCAGCAGTGAAGAGGGAATTCAGCCCCAGCATTTT. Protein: CASSEEGIQPQHF.

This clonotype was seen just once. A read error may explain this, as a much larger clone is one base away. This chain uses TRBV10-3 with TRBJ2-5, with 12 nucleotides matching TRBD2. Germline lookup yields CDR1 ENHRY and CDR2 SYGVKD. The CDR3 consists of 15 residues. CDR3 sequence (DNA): TGTGCCAGCAGGAAACTAGCGGGGGGCGTGGAGACCCGGTACTTC. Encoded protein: CASRKLAGGVETRYF.

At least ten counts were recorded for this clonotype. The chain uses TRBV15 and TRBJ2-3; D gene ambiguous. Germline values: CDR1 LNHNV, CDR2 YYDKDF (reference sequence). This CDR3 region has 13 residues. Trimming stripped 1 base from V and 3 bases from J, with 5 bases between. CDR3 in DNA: TGTGCCACCAGCAGAGCCGGGACAGATACGCAGTATTTT. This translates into CATSRAGTDTQYF.

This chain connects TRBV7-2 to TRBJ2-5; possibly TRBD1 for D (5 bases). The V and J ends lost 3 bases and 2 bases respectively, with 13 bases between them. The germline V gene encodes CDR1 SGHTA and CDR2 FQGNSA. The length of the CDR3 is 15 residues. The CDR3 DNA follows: TGTGCCAGCAGCTTTATCAGGGCCCTACAAGAGACCCAGTACTTC. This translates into CASSFIRALQETQYF.

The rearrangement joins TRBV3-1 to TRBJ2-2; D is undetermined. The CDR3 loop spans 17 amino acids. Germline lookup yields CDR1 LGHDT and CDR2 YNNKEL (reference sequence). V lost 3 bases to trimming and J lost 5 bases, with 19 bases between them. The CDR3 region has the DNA TGTGCCAGCAGCCACCCTAGAGGTCCAACTGGGACCGGGGAGCTGTTTTTT. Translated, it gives CASSHPRGPTGTGELFF.